Detailed here is one TCR beta chain. The data originate from a study of blood T cell repertoires in COVID-19. Study in general: The cDNA or gDNA used as material had been derived from T cells, B-cell-depleted T cells, or PBMCs.

TCRdb's copy holds only in-frame clones and misses some; the assay was immunoSEQ multiplex PCR. Here the sample spans more than 60,000 clones, 86% being singletons. Trimming removed 0 bases at V and 4 bases at J, with 12 bases between. The germline V gene encodes CDR1 MNHNY and CDR2 SVGAGI (reference sequence). The CDR3 totals 15 residues. The sample was peripheral blood. The receptor was derived from a man older than 75 with COVID-19, enrolled during active disease. The rearrangement links TRBV6-6 to TRBJ1-1; D unresolved. CDR3 coding DNA: TGTGCCAGCAGTTACTCGGAGGGCCGGAGCACTGAAGCTTTCTTT. This encodes CASSYSEGRSTEAFF.